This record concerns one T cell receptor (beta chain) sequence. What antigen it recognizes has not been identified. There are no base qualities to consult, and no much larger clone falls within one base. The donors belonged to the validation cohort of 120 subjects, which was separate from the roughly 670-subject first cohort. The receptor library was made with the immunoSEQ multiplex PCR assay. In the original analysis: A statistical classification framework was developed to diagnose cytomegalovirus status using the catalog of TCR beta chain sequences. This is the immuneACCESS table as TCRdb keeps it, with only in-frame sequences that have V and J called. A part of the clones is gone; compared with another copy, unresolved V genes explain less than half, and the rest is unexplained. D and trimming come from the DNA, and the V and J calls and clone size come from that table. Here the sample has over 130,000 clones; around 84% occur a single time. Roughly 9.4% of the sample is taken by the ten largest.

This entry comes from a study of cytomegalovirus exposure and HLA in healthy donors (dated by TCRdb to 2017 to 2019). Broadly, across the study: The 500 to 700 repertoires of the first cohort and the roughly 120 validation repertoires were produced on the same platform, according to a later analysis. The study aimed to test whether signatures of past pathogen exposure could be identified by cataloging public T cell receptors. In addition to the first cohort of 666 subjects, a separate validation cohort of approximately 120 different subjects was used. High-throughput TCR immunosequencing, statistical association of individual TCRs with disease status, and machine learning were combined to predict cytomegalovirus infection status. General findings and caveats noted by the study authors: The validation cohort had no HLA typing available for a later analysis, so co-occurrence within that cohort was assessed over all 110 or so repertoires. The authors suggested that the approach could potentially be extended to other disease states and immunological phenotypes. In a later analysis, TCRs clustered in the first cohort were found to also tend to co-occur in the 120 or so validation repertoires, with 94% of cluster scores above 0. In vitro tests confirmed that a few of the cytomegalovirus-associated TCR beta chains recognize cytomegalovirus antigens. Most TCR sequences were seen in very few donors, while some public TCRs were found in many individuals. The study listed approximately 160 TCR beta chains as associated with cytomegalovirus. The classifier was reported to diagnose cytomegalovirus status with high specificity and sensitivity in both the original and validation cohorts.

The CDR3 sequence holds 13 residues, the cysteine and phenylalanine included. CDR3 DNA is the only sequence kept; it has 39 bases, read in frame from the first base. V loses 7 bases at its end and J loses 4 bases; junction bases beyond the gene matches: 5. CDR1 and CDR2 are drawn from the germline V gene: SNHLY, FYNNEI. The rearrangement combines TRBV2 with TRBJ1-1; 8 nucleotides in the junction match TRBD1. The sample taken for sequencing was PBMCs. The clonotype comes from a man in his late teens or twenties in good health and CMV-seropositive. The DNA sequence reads TGTGCCAGCAAGAGGGGACAGGTCACTGAAGCTTTCTTT. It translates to CASKRGQVTEAFF.